These 11 T cell receptor beta chains originate from one sample sequenced in a study of glioma-infiltrating T cells. Amplification of TCR alpha and beta CDR3 regions from RNA used iRepertoire nested multiplex PCR. TCRdb reprocessed the multiplex PCR reads with MiXCR, giving one entry per CDR3 protein. The sample lists about 130,000 distinct CDR3 sequences; about 25% were seen once. The sample comprised glioma tissue, nonneoplastic brain tissue, or PBMCs (not recorded which). Every receptor here comes from a human donor with low-grade glioma or glioblastoma, undergoing nonglioma brain surgery, or in good health (not recorded which).

Turning to this clonotype: The CDR3 does not close with the conserved phenylalanine or tryptophan, likely indicating a read error. This chain joins TRBV7-6 and TRBJ2-3; D uncertain. The germline CDR1 and CDR2 sequences are SGHVS and FNYEAQ. The CDR3 is 15 amino acids. Trimming stripped 4 bases from V and 6 bases from J, with 17 bases between. The chain's CDR3 is CASSSRHGMRDTQYL. As DNA, the CDR3 is TGTGCCAGCAGCTCCCGTCATGGAATGAGGGATACGCAGTATCTT.

This clonotype showed up just a few times. The CDR3 DNA sequence: TGTGCCAGCAGTGAGAAGGGGGCCATATACGAGCAGTACGTC. Translating it yields CASSEKGAIYEQYV. The rearrangement joins TRBV6-4 to TRBJ2-7, with TRBD1 identical over 7 bases. This CDR3 is 14 amino acids long. The junction had 6 bases not matched to a gene; V was cut back by 3 bases and J by 4 bases. The germline gives CDR1 MRHNA, CDR2 SNTAGT.

This clonotype was found many times. The chain uses TRBV20-1 and TRBJ1-1, with a tentative D call TRBD1 (5 bases). The CDR3 is 12 amino acids. The germline V gene encodes CDR1 DFQATT and CDR2 SNEGSKA (reference sequence). The V end was cut by 1 base, the J end by 6 bases, with 9 bases between. The CDR3: CSARGGVAEAFF. The CDR3 nucleotides read TGCAGTGCTAGAGGAGGGGTCGCTGAAGCTTTCTTT.

This clonotype occurred many times. This chain links TRBV20-1 with TRBJ2-2, with TRBD2 matching 8 bases. V lost 7 bases to trimming and J lost 5 bases; unmatched junction nucleotides: 6. Germline V gives CDR1 DFQATT, CDR2 SNEGSKA (reference sequence). The CDR3 consists of 13 residues. CDR3 nucleotide sequence: TGCAGTGTCACGGGGGGGACGACCGGGGAGCTGTTTTTT. Residues: CSVTGGTTGELFF.

This clonotype appeared a few times. The V and J genes are TRBV7-9 and TRBJ1-1; tentative D call: TRBD1 (5 bases). This CDR3 region has 13 residues. From germline, CDR1 is SEHNR and CDR2 FQNEAQ (reference sequence). V was clipped by 5 bases and J by 1 base, with 8 bases between them. Here the CDR3 reads CASSTGENTEAFF. The DNA of the CDR3 is TGTGCCAGCAGCACGGGGGAGAACACTGAAGCTTTCTTT.

This clonotype has at least ten counts. V and J are TRBV2 and TRBJ1-1; no firm D call. V was pared by 5 bases and J by 0 bases, with 7 bases between. Looked up from germline, CDR1 is SNHLY and CDR2 is FYNNEI. The CDR3 runs to 13 residues. Here the CDR3 DNA reads TGTGCCAGCAGTCCACCCTTGAACACTGAAGCTTTCTTT. It encodes CASSPPLNTEAFF. The whole variable domain, remainder taken from reference TRBV2 and TRBJ1-1, is EPEVTQTPSHQVTQMGQEVILRCVPISNHLYFYWYRQILGQKVEFLVSFYNNEISEKSEIFDDQFSVERPDGSNFTLKIRSTKLEDSAMYFCASSPPLNTEAFFGQGTRLTVV.

This clonotype was observed many times. The gene calls are TRBV19 and TRBJ2-5; D remains ambiguous. With 3 bases removed from V and 5 bases from J, the gap between germline ends came to 4 bases. Germline CDR1 and CDR2: LNHDA and SQIVND (reference sequence). The CDR3 sequence is 11 residues long. The chain's CDR3 is CASSIRETQYF. The CDR3, as DNA: TGTGCCAGTAGTATTCGGGAGACCCAGTACTTC.

This clonotype was seen only a few times. One end of the junction varies from germline; a read error may be responsible. The chain has TRBV20-1 and TRBJ2-1; 10 bases line up with TRBD2. The germline V gene encodes CDR1 DFQATT and CDR2 SNEGSKA (reference sequence). This CDR3 is built from 14 residues. The CDR3: CSAGERGGMDEQFF. For the CDR3, the DNA is TGCAGTGCTGGAGAGCGGGGGGGCATGGATGAGCAGTTCTTC.

This clonotype was recorded many times. The chain couples TRBV4-1 to TRBJ2-3; D perhaps matches TRBD2 (6 bases). The V gene's germline CDR1 is MGHRA and CDR2 YSYEKL. This CDR3 region has 16 residues. V dropped 0 bases and J dropped 0 bases, with 10 bases sitting between them. Here the CDR3 reads CASSQDGRASTDTQYF. Here the CDR3 DNA reads TGCGCCAGCAGCCAAGACGGGAGAGCGAGCACAGATACGCAGTATTTT.

In its sample, this clonotype was seen many times. The rearrangement joins TRBV20-1 to TRBJ1-5; no clear D gene. Looked up from germline, CDR1 is DFQATT and CDR2 is SNEGSKA (reference sequence). This CDR3 is 15 amino acids long. Deletions cut 1 base from V and 4 bases from J, with 14 bases between. The CDR3, as DNA: TGCAGTGCTAGAGCTCCCGGCAGTACAAATCAGCCCCAGCATTTT. Translation: CSARAPGSTNQPQHF.

This clonotype was counted only a few times. The chain combines TRBV10-2 with TRBJ2-7; 7 bases fit TRBD1. CDR3 length: 14 residues. CDR1 and CDR2 from the germline V gene are WSHSY and SAAADI. Trimming cost V 6 bases and J 5 bases; bases outside gene matches: 10. The CDR3 sequence is CASSVQGNRNEQYV. The CDR3 DNA sequence: TGCGCCAGCAGCGTACAGGGGAATCGCAACGAGCAGTACGTC.